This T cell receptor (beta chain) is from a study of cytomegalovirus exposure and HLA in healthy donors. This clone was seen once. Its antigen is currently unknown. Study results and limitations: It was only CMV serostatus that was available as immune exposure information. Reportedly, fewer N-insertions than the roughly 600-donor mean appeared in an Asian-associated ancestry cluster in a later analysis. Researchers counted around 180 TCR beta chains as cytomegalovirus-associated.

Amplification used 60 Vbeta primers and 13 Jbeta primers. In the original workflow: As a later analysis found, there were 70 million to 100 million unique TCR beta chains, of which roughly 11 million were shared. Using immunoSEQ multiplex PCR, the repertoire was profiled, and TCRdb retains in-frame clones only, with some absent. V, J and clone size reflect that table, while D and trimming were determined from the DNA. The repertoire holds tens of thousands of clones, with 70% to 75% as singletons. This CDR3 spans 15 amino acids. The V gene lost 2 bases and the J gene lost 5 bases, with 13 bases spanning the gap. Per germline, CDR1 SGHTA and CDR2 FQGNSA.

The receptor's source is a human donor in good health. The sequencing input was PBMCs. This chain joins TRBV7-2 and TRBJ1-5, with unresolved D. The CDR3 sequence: CASSLSWRYDQPQHF. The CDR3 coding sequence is TGTGCCAGCAGCTTATCGTGGCGGTATGATCAGCCCCAGCATTTT.